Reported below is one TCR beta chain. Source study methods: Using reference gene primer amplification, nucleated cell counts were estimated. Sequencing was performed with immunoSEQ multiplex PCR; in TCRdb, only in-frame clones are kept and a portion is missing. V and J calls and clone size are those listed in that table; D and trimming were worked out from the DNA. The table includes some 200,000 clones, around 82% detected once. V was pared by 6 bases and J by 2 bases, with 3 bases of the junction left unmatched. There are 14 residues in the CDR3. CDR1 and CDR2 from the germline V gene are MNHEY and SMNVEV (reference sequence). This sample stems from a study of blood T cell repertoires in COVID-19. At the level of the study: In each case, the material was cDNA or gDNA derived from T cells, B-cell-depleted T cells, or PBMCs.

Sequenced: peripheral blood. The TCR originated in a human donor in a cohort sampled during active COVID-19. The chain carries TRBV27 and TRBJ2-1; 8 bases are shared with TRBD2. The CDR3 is CASSVAGTYNEQFF. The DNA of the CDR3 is TGTGCCAGCAGCGTAGCGGGGACCTACAATGAGCAGTTCTTC.